The 5 T cell receptor beta chains below all came from one sample that was sequenced in a study of blood T cell repertoires in COVID-19. Profiling relied on immunoSEQ multiplex PCR, and the TCRdb table lists in-frame clones only, not all of them. The sample has under 200,000 clones, 80% to 90% seen once. Sequenced sample: PBMCs or T cells enriched from blood (not recorded which). Receptor source: a man aged 50 to 59 who had recovered from COVID-19.

The chain is built from TRBV3-1 (or the pseudogene TRBV3-2) and TRBJ1-2; D possibly corresponds to TRBD1 (6 bases). The CDR3 is 14 residues long. Germline V CDR1 and CDR2: LGHDT, YNNKEL (reference sequence). V was trimmed by 2 bases and J by 2 bases, leaving 9 bases between them. The chain's CDR3 is CASSQPDRNYGYTF. The CDR3 region has the DNA TGTGCCAGCAGCCAACCGGACAGAAACTATGGCTACACCTTC.

This clone was detected only once. This chain links TRBV11-1 with TRBJ2-5, with D perhaps TRBD1 (6 bases). Trimming left V 1 base short and J 5 bases short, with 8 bases between. Germline V CDR1 and CDR2: SGHAT, FQDESV (reference sequence). CDR3 size: 13 residues. CDR3 sequence: CASSLDQGETQYF. The CDR3 nucleotides are TGTGCCAGCAGCTTAGACCAGGGGGAGACCCAGTACTTC.

This clone was picked up many times. V and J are TRBV7-9 and TRBJ2-7; 7 positions agree with TRBD1. This CDR3 spans 18 amino acids. From germline, CDR1 is SEHNR and CDR2 FQNEAQ (reference sequence). Losses at the gene ends were 3 bases for V and 2 bases for J; bases not matched to a gene: 16. In DNA, the CDR3 is TGTGCCAGCAGCTTCATCCCGGGACAGAAATTTGAAACCTACGAGCAGTACTTC. Translating gives CASSFIPGQKFETYEQYF. Supplemented by reference TRBV7-9 and TRBJ2-7, the full variable domain reads DTGVSQNPRHKITKRGQNVTFRCDPISEHNRLYWYRQTLGQGPEFLTYFQNEAQLEKSRLLSDRFSAERPKGSFSTLEIQRTEQGDSAMYLCASSFIPGQKFETYEQYFGPGTRLTVT.

V gene TRBV2 combines with J gene TRBJ2-1; TRBD1 is a possible D gene (5 bases). Germline V gene sequence: CDR1 SNHLY, CDR2 FYNNEI. The ends were cut back, 6 bases at V and 4 bases at J, with 16 bases in the middle. This CDR3 comprises 15 residues. CDR3 nucleotide sequence: TGTGCCAGCAGGAACCCCATAACAGGTTACAATGAGCAGTTCTTC. It is translated as CASRNPITGYNEQFF.

This rearrangement joins TRBV11-2 to TRBJ2-1; TRBD2 matches 14 bases. This CDR3 is 18 amino acids long. CDR1 and CDR2 from the germline V gene are SGHAT and FQNNGV. V was pared by 5 bases and J by 4 bases, with 10 bases of the junction left unmatched. CDR3: CASSETSGGALIYNEQFF. CDR3 sequence (DNA): TGTGCCAGCAGCGAGACTAGCGGGGGGGCACTTATATACAATGAGCAGTTCTTC.